The rows below give T cell receptor beta chains drawn from one sample of a study of T-cell memory formation after mild COVID-19. Using its own MiXCR run on the 5' RACE reads, TCRdb lists one record per CDR3 protein. The table lists about 560,000 distinct CDR3 sequences, 20% to 25% of them singletons, with roughly 8.1% in the top ten. The sequenced sample consisted of PBMCs or a T cell subset sorted from them (not recorded which). The receptors here all came from an adult woman who had mild COVID-19 (a few samples of this study predate the infection). Cell type and time point are not known. Both conserved end residues are part of each CDR3. The D gene is left open where the match is weak. Size tells how often a clone was seen (once, few, many) or the class of an expanded clone, and some rows leave it out.

D gene: NA
V gene: TRBV7-9
CDR3 length: 12
clone size: NA
J gene: TRBJ1-1
CDR3 protein: CASSVQGLEAFF
CDR3 DNA: TGTGCCAGCAGCGTACAGGGACTTGAAGCTTTCTTT

D gene: NA
V gene: TRBV12-3/TRBV12-4
CDR3 length: 13
clone size: few
J gene: TRBJ2-1
CDR3 protein: CASNAGSYNEQFF
CDR3 DNA: TGTGCCAGCAATGCTGGGTCCTACAATGAGCAGTTCTTC

D gene: NA
V gene: TRBV5-1
CDR3 length: 14
clone size: many
J gene: TRBJ2-5
CDR3 protein: CASSLYGARETQYF
CDR3 DNA: TGCGCCAGCAGCTTATACGGGGCTAGGGAGACCCAGTACTTC

D gene: TRBD2
V gene: TRBV5-1
CDR3 length: 14
clone size: NA
J gene: TRBJ2-7
CDR3 protein: CASSYRGGPYEQYF
CDR3 DNA: TGCGCCAGCAGCTACCGCGGGGGTCCCTACGAGCAGTACTTC

D gene: NA
V gene: TRBV12-3/TRBV12-4
CDR3 length: 12
clone size: NA
J gene: TRBJ1-2
CDR3 protein: CASSTSKEIYTF
CDR3 DNA: TGTGCCAGCAGCACCTCCAAGGAAATCTACACCTTC

D gene: TRBD2
V gene: TRBV24-1
CDR3 length: 18
clone size: few
J gene: TRBJ2-7
CDR3 protein: CATSEHTSGRRGAYEQYF
CDR3 DNA: TGTGCCACCAGTGAGCATACTAGCGGGAGGAGGGGCGCTTACGAGCAGTACTTC

D gene: TRBD2
V gene: TRBV5-4
CDR3 length: 14
clone size: NA
J gene: TRBJ2-7
CDR3 protein: CASSFRTSGHEQYF
CDR3 DNA: TGTGCCAGCAGCTTCCGGACTAGTGGGCACGAGCAGTACTTC

D gene: NA
V gene: TRBV7-9
CDR3 length: 15
clone size: few
J gene: TRBJ1-2
CDR3 protein: CASSLEKGIHYGYTF
CDR3 DNA: TGTGCCAGCAGCTTAGAAAAGGGGATCCACTATGGCTACACCTTC

D gene: NA
V gene: TRBV28
CDR3 length: 13
clone size: few
J gene: TRBJ2-5
CDR3 protein: CASSFGQLETQYF
CDR3 DNA: TGTGCCAGCAGTTTCGGACAATTGGAGACCCAGTACTTC

D gene: NA
V gene: TRBV4-1
CDR3 length: 13
clone size: few
J gene: TRBJ2-2
CDR3 protein: CASSQNGPGELFF
CDR3 DNA: TGCGCCAGCAGTCAAAATGGCCCCGGGGAGCTGTTTTTT

D gene: NA
V gene: TRBV11-3
CDR3 length: 12
clone size: few
J gene: TRBJ2-2
CDR3 protein: CASSPITGELFF
CDR3 DNA: TGTGCCAGCAGTCCGATCACCGGGGAGCTGTTTTTT

D gene: NA
V gene: TRBV18
CDR3 length: 14
clone size: NA
J gene: TRBJ2-2
CDR3 protein: CASLRTGPTGELFF
CDR3 DNA: TGTGCCAGCCTAAGAACAGGGCCCACCGGGGAGCTGTTTTTT

D gene: NA
V gene: TRBV4-2
CDR3 length: 15
clone size: NA
J gene: TRBJ2-7
CDR3 protein: CASSRGAGASYEQYF
CDR3 DNA: TGTGCCAGCAGCCGTGGCGCGGGGGCTTCCTACGAGCAGTACTTC

D gene: NA
V gene: TRBV18
CDR3 length: 14
clone size: NA
J gene: TRBJ2-2
CDR3 protein: CASSPNLGPGELFF
CDR3 DNA: TGTGCCAGCTCACCGAATCTAGGCCCCGGGGAGCTGTTTTTT

D gene: TRBD1
V gene: TRBV6-2/TRBV6-3
CDR3 length: 18
clone size: NA
J gene: TRBJ2-2
CDR3 protein: CASSSRRATGEWLGELFF
CDR3 DNA: TGTGCCAGCAGTTCAAGACGGGCGACAGGGGAGTGGCTCGGGGAGCTGTTTTTT

D gene: NA
V gene: TRBV4-1
CDR3 length: 13
clone size: few
J gene: TRBJ1-5
CDR3 protein: CASSQDKGQPQHF
CDR3 DNA: TGCGCCAGCAGCCAAGATAAAGGTCAGCCCCAGCATTTT

D gene: NA
V gene: TRBV29-1
CDR3 length: 11
clone size: NA
J gene: TRBJ1-1
CDR3 protein: CSVIREAEAFF
CDR3 DNA: TGCAGCGTTATCCGGGAGGCTGAAGCTTTCTTT

D gene: TRBD1
V gene: TRBV4-1
CDR3 length: 16
clone size: few
J gene: TRBJ2-2
CDR3 protein: CASSQEPGQGTGELFF
CDR3 DNA: TGCGCCAGCAGCCAAGAGCCAGGACAGGGAACCGGGGAGCTGTTTTTT

D gene: NA
V gene: TRBV4-1
CDR3 length: 12
clone size: NA
J gene: TRBJ2-1
CDR3 protein: CASSHDVNEQFF
CDR3 DNA: TGCGCCAGCAGCCACGACGTCAATGAGCAGTTCTTC

D gene: TRBD1
V gene: TRBV6-6
CDR3 length: 13
clone size: NA
J gene: TRBJ1-4
CDR3 protein: CASSLRTGEKLFF
CDR3 DNA: TGTGCCAGCAGTTTGCGGACAGGGGAAAAACTGTTTTTT

D gene: NA
V gene: TRBV7-6
CDR3 length: 17
clone size: NA
J gene: TRBJ2-6
CDR3 protein: CASSLAPPLTGANVLTF
CDR3 DNA: TGTGCCAGCAGCTTAGCTCCCCCCCTTACGGGGGCCAACGTCCTGACTTTC

D gene: NA
V gene: TRBV7-9
CDR3 length: 12
clone size: few
J gene: TRBJ1-2
CDR3 protein: CASSVSSVGYTF
CDR3 DNA: TGTGCCAGCAGCGTCAGTTCGGTCGGCTACACCTTC

D gene: TRBD1
V gene: TRBV4-1
CDR3 length: 17
clone size: few
J gene: TRBJ2-7
CDR3 protein: CASSQAFLGQGGGEQYF
CDR3 DNA: TGCGCCAGCAGCCAAGCATTTTTGGGACAGGGGGGAGGCGAGCAGTACTTC